What follows are 26 T cell receptor beta chains derived from one specimen sequenced in a study of T cells in Graves' hyperthyroidism and ophthalmopathy. Amplification of TCR beta CDR3 regions used RNA as the template. HTBI primers were employed in a first-round RT-PCR of the TCR CDR3. TCRdb reprocessed the multiplex PCR reads with MiXCR, giving one entry per CDR3 protein. The repertoire holds 350,000 or so distinct CDR3 sequences, with approximately 18% as singletons. Sequencing was done on a sample of blood. Receptors originate from a woman aged 25-40 years with Graves' hyperthyroidism that later progressed to Graves' ophthalmopathy.

This clonotype was recorded at least ten times. The rearrangement joins TRBV19 to TRBJ2-2, with 8 bases that match TRBD1. CDR3 length: 15 residues. With V trimmed by 4 bases and J by 5 bases, 6 bases remained unmatched. CDR1 LNHDA and CDR2 SQIVND come from the germline V gene (reference sequence). The CDR3 DNA follows: TGTGCCAGTAGTACCGGGACAGGACGTACCGGGGAGCTGTTTTTT. Translated, it gives CASSTGTGRTGELFF.

This clonotype appeared many times. V gene TRBV27 combines with J gene TRBJ2-1; 8 nucleotides align to TRBD1. The germline CDR1 and CDR2 sequences are MNHEY and SMNVEV (reference sequence). The CDR3 extends over 16 amino acids. Unmatched junction bases numbered 8, after V lost 5 bases and J lost 2 bases. The CDR3 is CASSQPTGETYNEQFF. Written as DNA, the CDR3 is TGTGCCAGCAGTCAGCCGACAGGGGAGACCTACAATGAGCAGTTCTTC.

This clonotype was counted at least ten times. CDR3 sequence reads: CASSYGGPQHF. Here the CDR3 DNA reads TGTGCCAGCAGTTATGGTGGACCCCAGCATTTT. The gene calls are TRBV12-3 or TRBV12-4 and TRBJ1-5; D unresolved. This CDR3 has 11 residues. Trimming cost V 4 bases and J 10 bases, with 8 bases left between them.

This clonotype occurred many times. V is TRBV6-5 and J is TRBJ1-6; D is ambiguous. The germline V gene encodes CDR1 MNHEY and CDR2 SVGAGI. V lost 0 bases, J lost 9 bases, and 12 bases lay in between. CDR3 length: 15 residues. The CDR3 spells CASSYSIGVGSPLHF. As DNA, the CDR3 is TGTGCCAGCAGTTACTCGATTGGGGTTGGTTCACCCCTCCACTTT.

The chain joins TRBV20-1 to TRBJ1-5; no firm D call. CDR1 is DFQATT and CDR2 is SNEGSKA in the germline V gene (reference sequence). CDR3 size: 15 residues. V lost 3 bases and J 0 bases, leaving 12 bases between the germline ends. CDR3 in DNA: TGCAGTGCTAGTAGGTGGATTTATAGCAATCAGCCCCAGCATTTT. Translated: CSASRWIYSNQPQHF.

V is TRBV3-1 and J is TRBJ2-2; D is possibly TRBD1 or TRBD2 (5 bases each). Deletions cut 8 bases from V and 2 bases from J, with 15 bases between. The germline gives CDR1 LGHDT, CDR2 YNNKEL (reference sequence). This CDR3 spans 15 amino acids. As DNA, the CDR3 is TGTGCCAGCGGCCTAGCCGGGACCAACACCGGGGAGCTGTTTTTT. It is translated as CASGLAGTNTGELFF.

There are many counts of this clonotype. The chain is built from TRBV19 and TRBJ1-3; 8 bases map to TRBD1. The germline CDR1 and CDR2 sequences are LNHDA and SQIVND (reference sequence). V dropped 6 bases and J dropped 4; count of bases not matched to a gene: 8. The CDR3 contains 15 residues. The CDR3 nucleotides read TGTGCCAGTAGCCACGGACAGGGTGGCGGAAACACCATATATTTT. Its translation is CASSHGQGGGNTIYF.

This clonotype was seen ten or more times. The chain uses TRBV7-6 and TRBJ2-7; 13 bases align to TRBD2. Germline V gene lookup returns CDR1 SGHVS and CDR2 FNYEAQ. The ends lost 4 bases at V and 4 bases at J; junction bases unmatched: 7. The CDR3 extends over 16 amino acids. In DNA, the CDR3 is TGTGCCAGCAGCTCGCGGACTAGCGGGAGTTTGTACGAGCAGTACTTC. Translated: CASSSRTSGSLYEQYF.

The chain has TRBV6-1 and TRBJ2-1; 7 bases are a match to TRBD1. The V gene's germline CDR1 is MNHNS and CDR2 SASEGT. The J segment lost 6 bases and the V segment lost 5 bases, leaving 13 bases of the junction unmatched. This CDR3 comprises 16 residues. CDR3 sequence reads: CASSPRTGHGTNEQFF. Here the CDR3 DNA reads TGTGCCAGCAGTCCAAGGACAGGACATGGGACCAATGAGCAGTTCTTC.

This clonotype was recorded at least ten times. The chain combines TRBV27 with TRBJ2-1, with 9 bases that match TRBD2. The ends lost 5 bases at V and 4 bases at J; junction bases unmatched: 6. Germline values: CDR1 MNHEY, CDR2 SMNVEV (reference sequence). There are 15 residues in the CDR3. The CDR3 region is CASSTPSGAYNEQFF. The CDR3 region has the DNA TGTGCCAGCAGTACACCTAGCGGGGCTTACAATGAGCAGTTCTTC.

This clonotype has at least ten counts. The V gene is TRBV10-2, the J gene TRBJ2-7; D is unclear. V lost 2 bases and J lost 2, with 7 bases in between. The CDR3 sequence is 13 residues long. Germline V CDR1 and CDR2: WSHSY, SAAADI. The CDR3 bases are TGCGCCAGCAGTGAGACAAGCACCTACGAGCAGTACTTC. This encodes CASSETSTYEQYF.

In this sample, this clonotype turned up many times. The chain couples TRBV20-1 to TRBJ1-2, with a possible D match to TRBD1 (5 bases). V was pared by 3 bases and J by 0 bases, with 11 bases between. The CDR3 extends over 14 amino acids. Germline CDR1 DFQATT, CDR2 SNEGSKA (reference sequence). CDR3 region: CSARTAEPNYGYTF. In DNA, the CDR3 is TGCAGTGCTAGGACAGCCGAGCCTAACTATGGCTACACCTTC.

The chain employs TRBV19 and TRBJ1-5; possible D gene TRBD1, 5 bases. Trimming took off 7 bases at V and 7 bases at J, with 17 bases between the two ends. Germline CDR1 LNHDA, CDR2 SQIVND (reference sequence). The CDR3 length is 14 residues. As DNA, the CDR3 is TGTGCCAGTAAGGAGGGGCCTTCAAAACAGCCCCAGCATTTT. Translating it yields CASKEGPSKQPQHF. The complete variable domain, with remaining parts taken from reference TRBV19 and TRBJ1-5, reads DGGITQSPKYLFRKEGQNVTLSCEQNLNHDAMYWYRQDPGQGLRLIYYSQIVNDFQKGDIAEGYSVSREKKESFPLTVTSAQKNPTAFYLCASKEGPSKQPQHFGDGTRLSIL.

This clonotype was detected a few times. The chain couples TRBV5-1 to TRBJ2-5; perhaps TRBD1 as D (5 bases). Trimming took off 3 bases at V and 2 bases at J, with 11 bases between the two ends. CDR3 size: 14 residues. The germline V gene has CDR1 SGHRS and CDR2 YFSETQ. The CDR3 region is CASSYGHAQETQYF. The CDR3 coding sequence is TGCGCCAGCAGCTATGGACACGCGCAAGAGACCCAGTACTTC. Full variable domain (remainder filled in from reference TRBV5-1 and TRBJ2-5): KAGVTQTPRYLIKTRGQQVTLSCSPISGHRSVSWYQQTPGQGLQFLFEYFSETQRNKGNFPGRFSGRQFSNSRSEMNVSTLELGDSALYLCASSYGHAQETQYFGPGTRLLVL.

A remark on this clonotype: Being one base from a much bigger clone, this may be a read error. The chain links TRBV29-1 to TRBJ1-2, with D tentatively TRBD1 (6 bases). The CDR3 is made up of 12 amino acids. Germline V lookup: CDR1 SQVTM, CDR2 ANQGSEA. This CDR3 reads CSVEVGGYGHTF. CDR3 DNA: TGCAGCGTTGAAGTGGGGGGCTATGGCCACACCTTC. Full variable domain (remainder filled in from reference TRBV29-1 and TRBJ1-2): SAVISQKPSRDICQRGTSLTIQCQVDSQVTMMFWYRQQPGQSLTLIATANQGSEATYESGFVIDKFPISRPNLTFSTLTVSNMSPEDSSIYLCSVEVGGYGHTFGSGTRLTVV.

This clonotype has ten or more counts. The rearrangement uses TRBV10-3 and TRBJ1-5; TRBD1 matches 7 bases. This CDR3 comprises 16 residues. The germline CDR1 and CDR2 sequences are ENHRY and SYGVKD. Germline trimming cut 0 bases from V and 0 bases from J; bases unmatched to any gene: 2. CDR3 bases: TGTGCCATCAGTGAGTCGAGGGGGCATAGCAATCAGCCCCAGCATTTT. Protein sequence: CAISESRGHSNQPQHF.

The rearrangement uses TRBV28 and TRBJ2-3; 10 nucleotides match TRBD1. The junction had 4 bases not matched to a gene; V was cut back by 2 bases and J by 5 bases. The CDR3 runs 15 residues. Germline CDR1 MDHEN, CDR2 SYDVKM. Here the CDR3 DNA reads TGTGCCAGCAGTTTAGGGACAGGGGTTAGAGATACGCAGTATTTT. Translating gives CASSLGTGVRDTQYF.

Points on this clonotype: A junction end diverges from the germline sequence, so it may reflect a read error. This chain links TRBV5-6 with TRBJ2-7; 10 bases map to TRBD1. Looked up from germline, CDR1 is SGHDT and CDR2 is YYEEEE. The CDR3 is 14 amino acids. CDR3 nucleotide sequence: TGTGCCAGCAGCTCCTGGACAGGGGGTAACGAGCAGCACTTC. This sequence encodes CASSSWTGGNEQHF.

This clonotype was seen repeatedly, ten times or more. The chain joins TRBV6-2 or TRBV6-3 to TRBJ1-2; TRBD1 might be the D (5 bases). With 5 bases removed from V and 6 bases from J, the gap between germline ends came to 19 bases. This CDR3 comprises 15 residues. From germline, CDR1 is MNHEY and CDR2 SVGEGT. CDR3 residues: CASSLEGRAGDGYTF. CDR3 coding DNA: TGTGCCAGCAGTCTTGAAGGCAGGGCTGGAGATGGCTACACCTTC.

This clonotype was counted at least ten times. The V gene is TRBV6-2 or TRBV6-3, the J gene TRBJ2-1, with a possible D match to TRBD2 (5 bases). In germline, CDR1 is MNHEY, CDR2 SVGEGT. This CDR3 has 14 residues. V lost 10 bases, J lost 5 bases, and 18 bases lay in between. CDR3 bases: TGTGCCATAGCCCGGGGTACCTACCACAATGAGCAGTTCTTC. Protein product: CAIARGTYHNEQFF.

A few counts support this clonotype. DNA for the CDR3: TGCAGTGCTAATCGCCGAAGTGCTCGCACAGATACGCAGTATTTT. It translates to CSANRRSARTDTQYF. The rearrangement joins TRBV20-1 to TRBJ2-3; D remains ambiguous. V lost 4 bases and J 1 base, leaving 15 bases between the germline ends. The germline V gene encodes CDR1 DFQATT and CDR2 SNEGSKA (reference sequence). CDR3 length: 15 residues.

Concerning this clonotype itself: A read error may explain this, as a much larger clone is one base away. V usage is TRBV5-1 and J usage is TRBJ2-5, with 8 bases identical to TRBD1. The CDR3 extends over 18 amino acids. Trimming at V came to 4 bases and at J to 7 bases, leaving 21 bases not matched to a gene. Germline values: CDR1 SGHRS, CDR2 YFSETQ. The CDR3 bases are TGCGCCAGCAGCCCCTTCCCGATTGAAACAGGGGGTGGAAGGACCCAGTACTTC. Translated, it gives CASSPFPIETGGGRTQYF.

At least ten counts were recorded for this clonotype. The chain employs TRBV10-3 and TRBJ2-3; D unclear. Trimming cost V 4 bases and J 3 bases, with 5 bases left between them. Germline CDR1 reads ENHRY; CDR2 reads SYGVKD. The CDR3 runs to 12 residues. This chain's CDR3 is CAISARTDTQYF. CDR3 nucleotide sequence: TGTGCCATCAGTGCACGGACAGATACGCAGTATTTT.

This clonotype appeared many times. DNA for the CDR3: TGTGCCAGTCTGCGGGGGTCTACTGGAAACACCATATATTTT. Protein: CASLRGSTGNTIYF. The chain links TRBV2 to TRBJ1-3; D perhaps matches TRBD1 (5 bases). The CDR3 sequence is 14 residues long. Trimming stripped 9 bases from V and 2 bases from J, with 14 bases between. Germline-derived CDR1 and CDR2 are SNHLY and FYNNEI.

The V gene is TRBV4-1, the J gene TRBJ2-3, with 8 bases fitting TRBD2. Germline-derived CDR1 and CDR2 are MGHRA and YSYEKL. The junction had 4 bases not matched to a gene; V was cut back by 2 bases and J by 3 bases. The CDR3 runs 15 residues. CDR3 residues: CASSQLGGRTDTQYF. The CDR3 DNA reads as TGCGCCAGCAGCCAATTAGGCGGGAGGACAGATACGCAGTATTTT.

This clonotype has a count of ten or more. V is TRBV6-1 and J is TRBJ2-7, with 8 positions matching TRBD2. The CDR3 contains 14 residues. J was trimmed by 6 bases and V by 6 bases; bases with no gene match: 10. Germline CDR1 reads MNHNS; CDR2 reads SASEGT. The CDR3 spells CASRAVTGTSEQYF. Written as DNA, the CDR3 is TGTGCCAGCAGGGCCGTAACCGGGACTAGCGAGCAGTACTTC.